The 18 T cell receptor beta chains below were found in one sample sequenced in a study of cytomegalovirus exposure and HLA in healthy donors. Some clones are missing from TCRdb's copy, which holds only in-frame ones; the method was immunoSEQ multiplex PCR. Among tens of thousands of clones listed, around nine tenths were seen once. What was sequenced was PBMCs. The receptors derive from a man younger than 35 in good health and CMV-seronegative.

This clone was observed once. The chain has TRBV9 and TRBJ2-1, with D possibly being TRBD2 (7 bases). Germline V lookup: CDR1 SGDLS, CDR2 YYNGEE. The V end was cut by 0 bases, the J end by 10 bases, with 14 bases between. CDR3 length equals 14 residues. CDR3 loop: CASSVVGGGMEQFF. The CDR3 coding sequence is TGTGCCAGCAGCGTAGTAGGGGGGGGTATGGAGCAGTTCTTC. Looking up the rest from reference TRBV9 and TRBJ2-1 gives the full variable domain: DSGVTQTPKHLITATGQRVTLRCSPRSGDLSVYWYQQSLDQGLQFLIQYYNGEERAKGNILERFSAQQFPDLHSELNLSSLELGDSALYFCASSVVGGGMEQFFGPGTRLTVL.

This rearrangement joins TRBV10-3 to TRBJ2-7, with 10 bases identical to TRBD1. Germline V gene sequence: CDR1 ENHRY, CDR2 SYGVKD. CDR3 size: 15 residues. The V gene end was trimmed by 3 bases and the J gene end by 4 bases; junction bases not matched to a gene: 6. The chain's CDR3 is CAISDRDRGRYEQYF. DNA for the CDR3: TGTGCCATCAGTGACCGGGACAGGGGTAGATACGAGCAGTACTTC.

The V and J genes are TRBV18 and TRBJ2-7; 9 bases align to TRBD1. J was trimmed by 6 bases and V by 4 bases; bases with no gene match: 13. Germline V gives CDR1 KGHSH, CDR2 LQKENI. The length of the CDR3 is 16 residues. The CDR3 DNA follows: TGTGCCAGCTCACAGGGACAGGGTCTAATCGTACGCGAGCAGTACTTC. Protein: CASSQGQGLIVREQYF.

This chain's CDR3 is CASEDRVTTEAFF. CDR3 nucleotides: TGTGCCAGTGAGGACAGGGTAACAACTGAAGCTTTCTTT. V usage is TRBV27 and J usage is TRBJ1-1; 8 bases map to TRBD1. Per the germline V gene, CDR1 is MNHEY and CDR2 is SMNVEV (reference sequence). The CDR3 runs to 13 residues. V lost 9 bases to trimming and J lost 5 bases; unmatched junction nucleotides: 8.

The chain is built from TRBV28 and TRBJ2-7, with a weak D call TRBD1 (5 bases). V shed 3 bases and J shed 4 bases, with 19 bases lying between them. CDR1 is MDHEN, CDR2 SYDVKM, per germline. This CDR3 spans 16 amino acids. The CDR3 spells CASSFGSSGREYEQYF. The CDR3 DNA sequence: TGTGCCAGCAGTTTTGGTTCTTCGGGCAGGGAATACGAGCAGTACTTC.

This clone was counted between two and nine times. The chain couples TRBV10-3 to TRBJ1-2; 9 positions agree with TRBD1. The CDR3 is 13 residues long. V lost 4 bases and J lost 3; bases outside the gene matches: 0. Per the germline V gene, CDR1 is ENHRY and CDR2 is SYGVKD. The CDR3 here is CAISGTGDYGYTF. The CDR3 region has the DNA TGTGCCATCAGTGGGACAGGGGACTATGGCTACACCTTC.

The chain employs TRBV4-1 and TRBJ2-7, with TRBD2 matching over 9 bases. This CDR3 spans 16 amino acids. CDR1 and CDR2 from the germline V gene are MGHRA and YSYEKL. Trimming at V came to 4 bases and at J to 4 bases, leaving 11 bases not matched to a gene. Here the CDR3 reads CASSRQDAAGGYEQYF. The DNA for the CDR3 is TGCGCCAGCAGCCGCCAGGATGCAGCGGGAGGATACGAGCAGTACTTC.

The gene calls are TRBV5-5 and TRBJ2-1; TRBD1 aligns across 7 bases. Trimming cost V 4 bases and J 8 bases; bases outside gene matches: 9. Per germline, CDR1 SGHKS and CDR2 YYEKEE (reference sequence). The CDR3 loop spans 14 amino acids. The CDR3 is CASSLRQGRDEQFF. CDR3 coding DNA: TGTGCCAGCAGCCTAAGACAGGGCAGGGATGAGCAGTTCTTC.

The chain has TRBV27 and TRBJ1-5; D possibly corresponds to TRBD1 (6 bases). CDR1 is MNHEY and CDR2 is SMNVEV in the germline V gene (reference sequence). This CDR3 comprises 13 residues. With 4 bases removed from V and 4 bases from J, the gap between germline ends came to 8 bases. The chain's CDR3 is CASSWTENQPQHF. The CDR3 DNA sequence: TGTGCCAGCAGTTGGACAGAAAATCAGCCCCAGCATTTT.

In nucleotides, the CDR3 is TGTGCCAGTAGTATAGGAGGGAGCGGGGGCTACAATGAGCAGTTCTTC. This codes for CASSIGGSGGYNEQFF. The chain links TRBV19 to TRBJ2-1; 8 bases align to TRBD2. This CDR3 is 16 amino acids long. CDR1 is LNHDA, CDR2 SQIVND, per germline (reference sequence). V lost 1 base and J lost 3; bases outside the gene matches: 5.

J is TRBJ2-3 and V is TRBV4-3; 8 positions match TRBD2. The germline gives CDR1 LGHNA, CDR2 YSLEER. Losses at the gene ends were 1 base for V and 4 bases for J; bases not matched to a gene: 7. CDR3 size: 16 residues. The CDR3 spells CASSQVRGAGADTQYF. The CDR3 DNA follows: TGCGCCAGCAGCCAAGTCAGGGGAGCGGGAGCAGATACGCAGTATTTT.

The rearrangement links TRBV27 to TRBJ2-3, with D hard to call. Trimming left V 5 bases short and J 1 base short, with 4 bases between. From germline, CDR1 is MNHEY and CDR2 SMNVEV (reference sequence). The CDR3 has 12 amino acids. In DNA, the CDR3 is TGTGCCAGCAGTCGAGGCACAGATACGCAGTATTTT. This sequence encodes CASSRGTDTQYF.

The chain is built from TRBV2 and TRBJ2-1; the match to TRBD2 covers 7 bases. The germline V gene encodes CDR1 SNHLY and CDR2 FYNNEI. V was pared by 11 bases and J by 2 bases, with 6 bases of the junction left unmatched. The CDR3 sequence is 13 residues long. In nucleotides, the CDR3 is TGTGCCGGGCGGGAGAGCCCCTACAATGAGCAGTTCTTC. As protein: CAGRESPYNEQFF.

The CDR3 spells CASSPQGNQPQHF. Here the CDR3 DNA reads TGCGCCAGCAGCCCACAGGGCAATCAGCCCCAGCATTTT. The genes are TRBV5-1 and TRBJ1-5; D might be TRBD1 (5 bases). CDR3 length: 13 amino acids. V was clipped by 4 bases and J by 2 bases, with 7 bases between them. Germline CDR1 SGHRS, CDR2 YFSETQ.

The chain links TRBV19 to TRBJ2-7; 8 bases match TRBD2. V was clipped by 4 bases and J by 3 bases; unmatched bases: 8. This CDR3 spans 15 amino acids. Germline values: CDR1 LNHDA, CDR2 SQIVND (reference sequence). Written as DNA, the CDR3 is TGTGCCAGTAGTAGTGCGCTAGCGGGCGTCTACGAGCAGTACTTC. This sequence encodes CASSSALAGVYEQYF.

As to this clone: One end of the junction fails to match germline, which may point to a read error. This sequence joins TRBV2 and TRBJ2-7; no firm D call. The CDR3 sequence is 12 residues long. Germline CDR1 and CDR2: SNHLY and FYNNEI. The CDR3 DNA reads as TGTGCCAGCAGTCCTACCCTGTCTAGACCTCTCTTC. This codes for CASSPTLSRPLF. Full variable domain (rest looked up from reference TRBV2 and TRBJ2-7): EPEVTQTPSHQVTQMGQEVILRCVPISNHLYFYWYRQILGQKVEFLVSFYNNEISEKSEIFDDQFSVERPDGSNFTLKIRSTKLEDSAMYFCASSPTLSRPLFGPGTRLTVT.

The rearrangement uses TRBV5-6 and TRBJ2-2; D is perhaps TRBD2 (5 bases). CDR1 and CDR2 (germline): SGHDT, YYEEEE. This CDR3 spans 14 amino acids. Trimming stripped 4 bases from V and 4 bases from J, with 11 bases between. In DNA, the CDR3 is TGTGCCAGCAGCCGGGGAACCAGCACCGGGGAGCTGTTTTTT. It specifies CASSRGTSTGELFF.

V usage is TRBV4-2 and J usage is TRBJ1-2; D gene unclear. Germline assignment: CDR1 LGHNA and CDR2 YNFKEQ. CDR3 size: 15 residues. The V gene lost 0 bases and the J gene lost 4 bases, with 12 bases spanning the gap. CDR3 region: CASSQDPGGGYGYTF. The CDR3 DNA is TGTGCCAGCAGCCAAGATCCCGGCGGAGGCTATGGCTACACCTTC.